Below, 27 T cell receptor beta chains from the same sample are listed, as sequenced in a study of control samples from healthy donors and cancer patients. Libraries were prepared by immunoSEQ multiplex PCR; TCRdb keeps only in-frame clonotypes and omits some of them. The sample shows about 120,000 clones, 88% of them seen only once. Sequencing input: blood. Every receptor here comes from a man in his forties in good health.

J is TRBJ2-1 and V is TRBV18; D unresolved. From germline, CDR1 is KGHSH and CDR2 LQKENI. V was pared by 2 bases and J by 7 bases, with 6 bases between. The CDR3 contains 12 residues. Written as DNA, the CDR3 is TGTGCCAGCTCACCAACGAGTAATGAGCAGTTCTTC. The encoded protein is CASSPTSNEQFF. Combining the CDR3 with reference TRBV18 and TRBJ2-1 gives the whole variable domain NAGVMQNPRHLVRRRGQEARLRCSPMKGHSHVYWYRQLPEEGLKFMVYLQKENIIDESGMPKERFSAEFPKEGPSILRIQQVVRGDSAAYFCASSPTSNEQFFGPGTRLTVL.

V usage is TRBV4-1 and J usage is TRBJ1-5; maybe TRBD1 (5 bases). From germline, CDR1 is MGHRA and CDR2 YSYEKL. V was trimmed by 1 base and J by 3 bases, leaving 10 bases between them. The CDR3 contains 15 residues. This CDR3 is CASSQVSGPNQPQHF. The CDR3 coding sequence is TGCGCCAGCAGCCAAGTTTCAGGGCCCAATCAGCCCCAGCATTTT.

This chain joins TRBV30 and TRBJ2-7; D is perhaps TRBD1 (6 bases). Between the trimmed V and J ends, which lost 2 bases and 4 bases, there was a span of 18 bases. Per the germline V gene, CDR1 is GTSNPN and CDR2 is SVGIG (reference sequence). The CDR3 spans 15 residues. The DNA of the CDR3 is TGTGCCTGGAGTAAAGGGGGTACCTCCCCGTACGAGCAGTACTTC. This translates into CAWSKGGTSPYEQYF.

V is TRBV25-1 and J is TRBJ2-1, with D possibly being TRBD2 (5 bases). V was pared by 4 bases and J by 8 bases, with 12 bases between. This CDR3 is built from 13 residues. Germline V lookup: CDR1 MGHDK, CDR2 SYGVNS. CDR3 loop: CASSGLGLDEQFF. Here the CDR3 DNA reads TGTGCCAGCAGTGGACTCGGACTTGATGAGCAGTTCTTC.

The chain combines TRBV6-1 with TRBJ1-6; weak D call: TRBD1 (5 bases). V was clipped by 1 base and J by 5 bases, with 9 bases between them. There are 15 residues in the CDR3. CDR1 is MNHNS, CDR2 SASEGT, per germline. The CDR3 region is CASSEVGRNNSPLHF. CDR3 DNA sequence: TGTGCCAGCAGTGAAGTGGGACGTAATAATTCACCCCTCCACTTT.

Concerning this clone itself: The sample has other DNA sequences that encode this CDR3 too. The rearrangement links TRBV27 to TRBJ1-5, with D uncertain. The CDR3 sequence is 13 residues long. V lost 3 bases to trimming and J lost 2 bases, with 5 bases between them. Germline lookup yields CDR1 MNHEY and CDR2 SMNVEV (reference sequence). The CDR3 coding sequence is TGTGCCAGCAGTTTTTCCGGCAATCAGCCCCAGCATTTT. The encoded protein is CASSFSGNQPQHF.

The chain combines TRBV7-6 with TRBJ2-7; 7 nucleotides align to TRBD2. Germline V lookup: CDR1 SGHVS, CDR2 FNYEAQ. The trim removed 2 bases at V and 7 bases at J, leaving 14 bases unmatched. CDR3 length equals 16 residues. The CDR3 bases are TGTGCCAGCAGCTTAAGGCCCAGCGGGGCGCTTGGAGAGCAGTACTTC. Amino acids: CASSLRPSGALGEQYF.

CDR3 DNA sequence: TGTGCCAGCTCACTACAGACAGGGCAAGAGACCCAGTACTTC. Translating it yields CASSLQTGQETQYF. The chain carries TRBV18 and TRBJ2-5; 7 bases agree with TRBD1. Trimming cost V 4 bases and J 2 bases; bases outside gene matches: 4. CDR1 is KGHSH, CDR2 LQKENI, per germline. This CDR3 has 14 amino acids.

This clone was detected only a few times. CDR3 sequence reads: CASLVGTSSYEQYF. The DNA for the CDR3 is TGTGCCAGCCTGGTAGGGACATCATCCTACGAGCAGTACTTC. J is TRBJ2-7 and V is TRBV2, with D possibly matching TRBD1 (6 bases). With 8 bases removed from V and 1 base from J, the gap between germline ends came to 15 bases. The V gene's germline CDR1 is SNHLY and CDR2 FYNNEI. CDR3 length equals 14 residues.

This clone was counted a few times. This rearrangement joins TRBV20-1 to TRBJ2-7; D call uncertain. Germline values: CDR1 DFQATT, CDR2 SNEGSKA (reference sequence). The CDR3 loop spans 11 amino acids. Between the trimmed V and J ends, which lost 5 bases and 3 bases, there was a span of 8 bases. The CDR3 DNA reads TGCAGTGCTGGCCAAATCTACGAGCAGTACTTC. Amino acid sequence: CSAGQIYEQYF.

The V and J genes are TRBV30 and TRBJ2-7; weak D call: TRBD2 (5 bases). V shed 0 bases and J shed 5 bases, with 8 bases lying between them. The CDR3 loop spans 12 amino acids. CDR1 GTSNPN and CDR2 SVGIG come from the germline V gene (reference sequence). Here the CDR3 DNA reads TGTGCCTGGAGTGTAAAGAGGGACGAGCAGTACTTC. Translated, it gives CAWSVKRDEQYF.

The chain couples TRBV4-3 to TRBJ2-1; no definite D call. Germline lookup yields CDR1 LGHNA and CDR2 YSLEER. The CDR3 spans 15 residues. The V and J ends lost 1 base and 0 bases respectively, with 7 bases between them. The CDR3 spells CASSQGQSSYNEQFF. The CDR3 nucleotides read TGCGCCAGCAGCCAAGGACAAAGCTCCTACAATGAGCAGTTCTTC.

The chain employs TRBV3-1 (or the pseudogene TRBV3-2) and TRBJ2-7, with TRBD1 matching 10 bases. The germline V gene has CDR1 LGHDT and CDR2 YNNKEL (reference sequence). V shed 0 bases and J 0 bases; nucleotides not matched to a gene: 2. CDR3 length: 16 amino acids. The chain's CDR3 is CASSQEGDRGSYEQYF. The CDR3, as DNA: TGTGCCAGCAGCCAAGAAGGGGACAGGGGCTCCTACGAGCAGTACTTC.

This clone counts as medium-sized. This chain links TRBV2 with TRBJ1-2; 7 bases agree with TRBD1. The germline V gene has CDR1 SNHLY and CDR2 FYNNEI. Losses at the gene ends were 4 bases for V and 6 bases for J; bases not matched to a gene: 8. This CDR3 contains 14 residues. Here the CDR3 DNA reads TGTGCCAGCAGTGTTGACAGGGAGGGCGATGGCTACACCTTC. The encoded protein is CASSVDREGDGYTF.

The CDR3 DNA reads TGTGCCAGTGATTCGACTAGCGGGGGACGCCCAAATACGCAGTATTTT. This encodes CASDSTSGGRPNTQYF. V is TRBV19 and J is TRBJ2-3, with 12 bases identical to TRBD2. From germline, CDR1 is LNHDA and CDR2 SQIVND (reference sequence). V shed 8 bases and J 7 bases; nucleotides not matched to a gene: 13. CDR3 length: 16 residues.

The V call is TRBV7-9, the J call TRBJ1-3; D not certain. Trimming took 1 base from V and 0 from J, leaving 4 bases between them. The CDR3 runs 14 residues. In germline, CDR1 is SEHNR, CDR2 FQNEAQ (reference sequence). The CDR3 is CASSLDSSGNTIYF. The CDR3 coding sequence is TGTGCCAGCAGCTTAGACTCCTCTGGAAACACCATATATTTT.

The rearrangement joins TRBV6-5 to TRBJ1-6; D gene uncertain. This CDR3 has 11 amino acids. Deletions cut 8 bases from V and 17 bases from J, with 16 bases between. The germline gives CDR1 MNHEY, CDR2 SVGAGI. In DNA, the CDR3 is TGTGCCAGCCACCGGGAGACTCAGATCCACTTT. It encodes CASHRETQIHF.

The J gene is TRBJ2-3, the V gene TRBV24-1, with 12 bases aligning to TRBD2. V lost 0 bases and J lost 1; bases outside the gene matches: 4. The CDR3 totals 18 residues. Germline CDR1 reads KGHDR; CDR2 reads SFDVKD. CDR3 amino acids: CATSDLQRTSGGTDTQYF. CDR3 sequence (DNA): TGTGCCACCAGTGATTTGCAAAGGACTAGCGGGGGCACAGATACGCAGTATTTT.

The table lists this clone with a count of one. The genes are TRBV10-3 and TRBJ1-5; D unresolved. Germline assignment: CDR1 ENHRY and CDR2 SYGVKD. The CDR3 is 14 amino acids. V was clipped by 0 bases and J by 4 bases, with 7 bases between them. The CDR3 here is CAISESGGNQPQHF. The CDR3 DNA is TGTGCCATCAGTGAGTCGGGCGGAAATCAGCCCCAGCATTTT.

Concerning this clone: The junction departs from germline at one end; a sequencing error may be responsible. The chain combines TRBV29-1 with TRBJ2-1; perhaps TRBD1 as D (6 bases). The length of the CDR3 is 13 residues. Germline loops: CDR1 SQVTM, CDR2 ANQGSEA. The CDR3 region has the DNA TGCAGCGTTGATCGTCGACAGGACAATGGGCAGTTCTTC. This codes for CSVDRRQDNGQFF.

The genes are TRBV2 and TRBJ1-2, with TRBD1 matching over 7 bases. The CDR3 sequence is 15 residues long. Trimming at V came to 3 bases and at J to 1 base, leaving 5 bases not matched to a gene. Germline V CDR1 and CDR2: SNHLY, FYNNEI. The CDR3 protein is CASSEFAGGNYGYTF. DNA of the CDR3: TGTGCCAGCAGTGAGTTCGCAGGGGGTAACTATGGCTACACCTTC.

The rearrangement links TRBV4-3 to TRBJ2-5; 10 nucleotides align to TRBD1. This CDR3 is 16 amino acids long. Germline V gene sequence: CDR1 LGHNA, CDR2 YSLEER. J was trimmed by 2 bases and V by 4 bases; bases with no gene match: 7. The DNA of the CDR3 is TGCGCCAGCAGCCCCCATGGGACAGGGGTACAAGAGACCCAGTACTTC. This gives the protein CASSPHGTGVQETQYF.

The rearrangement joins TRBV4-1 to TRBJ2-7; D is perhaps TRBD1 (6 bases). CDR3 size: 15 residues. CDR1 MGHRA and CDR2 YSYEKL come from the germline V gene. V lost 4 bases, J lost 3 bases, and 16 bases lay in between. The CDR3 sequence is CASSPRGTGNYEQYF. The CDR3 DNA is TGCGCCAGCAGCCCCCGAGGAACAGGGAACTACGAGCAGTACTTC.

The gene calls are TRBV29-1 and TRBJ1-4; D ambiguous. The germline CDR1 and CDR2 sequences are SQVTM and ANQGSEA. Trimming took 6 bases from V and 0 from J, leaving 14 bases between them. There are 15 residues in the CDR3. The CDR3 reads CSVRADGTTNEKLFF. The CDR3 bases are TGCAGCGTCCGAGCCGACGGCACAACTAATGAAAAACTGTTTTTT.

This chain connects TRBV3-1 (or the pseudogene TRBV3-2) to TRBJ1-2; unclear D gene. Per the germline V gene, CDR1 is LGHDT and CDR2 is YNNKEL (reference sequence). The CDR3 runs 15 residues. V lost 0 bases and J 8 bases, leaving 16 bases between the germline ends. The DNA of the CDR3 is TGTGCCAGCAGCCAAGATTCGGAAGGTAGCGGCGGCTACACCTTC. Protein sequence: CASSQDSEGSGGYTF.

The chain links TRBV6-4 to TRBJ1-5; no reliable D call. V was trimmed by 0 bases and J by 0 bases, leaving 9 bases between them. The CDR3 is made up of 16 amino acids. The germline CDR1 and CDR2 sequences are MRHNA and SNTAGT. Written as DNA, the CDR3 is TGTGCCAGCAGTGACTCGTCCGGGGATAGCAATCAGCCCCAGCATTTT. It translates to CASSDSSGDSNQPQHF.

V usage is TRBV12-3 or TRBV12-4 and J usage is TRBJ1-3, with D unclear. CDR3 size: 12 residues. V gave up 1 base and J gave up 4 bases, with 2 bases separating them. In nucleotides, the CDR3 is TGTGCCAGCAGTTTAGACGGAAACACCATATATTTT. Translation gives CASSLDGNTIYF.